This T cell receptor (beta chain) was sequenced in a study of beta chain features in type 1 diabetes. The study's findings and limits: In all four CD4+ subsets, TCRB CDR3 length was significantly, moderately reduced in type 1 diabetes.

This clone was counted between two and nine times. The antigen remains unidentified. Of the isolated RNA, all was reverse transcribed, and so the sequenced material was expressed TCRB transcripts. TCRdb's copy holds only in-frame clones and misses some; the assay was immunoSEQ multiplex PCR. This table holds 200,000 to 300,000 clones, just over 20% found once. The sequence derives from a woman aged 40 to 55 with type 1 diabetes. Sequencing input: naive CD4+ T cells from blood.

This CDR3 is CAWRRGSTDTQYF. The CDR3 DNA reads as TGTGCCTGGAGACGGGGAAGCACAGATACGCAGTATTTT. The rearrangement uses TRBV30 and TRBJ2-3, with D perhaps TRBD2 (5 bases). Trimming took off 3 bases at V and 0 bases at J, with 7 bases between the two ends. Germline V gene sequence: CDR1 GTSNPN, CDR2 SVGIG (reference sequence). This CDR3 comprises 13 residues.